This T cell receptor beta chain emerged from a study of T cell repertoires in cytomegalovirus infection. The study, taken as a whole, reports: In two of eight donors, the top clonotype was HLA-C-restricted CMV-specific. Adding up the frequency of public TCR beta families identified people who carried CMV plus the relevant HLA.

The CDR3 spans 14 residues. The V gene's germline CDR1 is LNHNV and CDR2 YYDKDF (reference sequence). The trim removed 5 bases at V and 7 bases at J, leaving 4 bases unmatched. Turning to this clonotype: The antigen remains undetermined.

TCRdb re-called the reads through MiXCR, storing one row per CDR3 protein. The data show about 570,000 distinct CDR3 sequences, roughly 42% seen once. The clonotype was recovered from a human donor in good health (CMV status not recorded). Some clones in this sample may be carry-over from other donors' samples. This specimen was cultured PBMCs, taken from culture after CMV antigen stimulation. The chain carries TRBV15 and TRBJ1-6, with 8 positions matching TRBD1. CDR3 nucleotide sequence: TGTGCCACCAGCTCTCGGGACAGGAATTCACCCCTCCACTTT. Translated, it gives CATSSRDRNSPLHF.